Sequencing of this T cell receptor beta chain was carried out in a study of PD-1 blockade in classical Hodgkin lymphoma. The study's findings and limits: A significant rise in TCR diversity by C4D1 was seen for CD4+ but not CD8+ cells. Lower baseline TCR diversity marked trial partial responders and progressors. According to reports, newly diagnosed patients had lower baseline TCR diversity than healthy donors, and relapsed/refractory patients had lower baseline TCR diversity still.

V lost 0 bases and J 9 bases, leaving 15 bases between the germline ends. This CDR3 region has 15 residues. Per germline, CDR1 MNHNS and CDR2 SASEGT. This table comes from immunoSEQ multiplex PCR, and its TCRdb copy is limited to in-frame clones, with some not included. In the table there are some 20,000 clones, approximately 74% of which are singletons. Concerning this clone: Its antigen remains unknown.

Relapses following autologous stem cell transplantation were seen in all patients, with brentuximab vedotin exposure varying. Classification of best responses gave complete response, partial response or progressive disease. V and J are TRBV6-1 and TRBJ2-1; the D gene is possibly TRBD2 (5 bases). The TCR originated in a human donor with classical Hodgkin lymphoma. The specimen was peripheral blood mononuclear cells (PBMCs), collected at baseline. The CDR3 region is CASSEALFGGGEQFF. Here the CDR3 DNA reads TGTGCCAGCAGTGAAGCTCTCTTCGGCGGAGGTGAGCAGTTCTTC.